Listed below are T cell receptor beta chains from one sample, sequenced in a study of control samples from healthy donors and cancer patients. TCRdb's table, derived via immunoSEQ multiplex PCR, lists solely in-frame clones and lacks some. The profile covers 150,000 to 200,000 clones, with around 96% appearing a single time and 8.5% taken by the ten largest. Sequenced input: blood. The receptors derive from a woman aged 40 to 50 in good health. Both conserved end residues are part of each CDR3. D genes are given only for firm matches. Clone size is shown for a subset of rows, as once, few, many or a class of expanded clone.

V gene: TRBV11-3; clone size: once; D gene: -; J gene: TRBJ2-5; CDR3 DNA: TGTGCCAGCAGCTTAGGGGGACTGGGACAAGAGACCCAGTACTTC; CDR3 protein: CASSLGGLGQETQYF
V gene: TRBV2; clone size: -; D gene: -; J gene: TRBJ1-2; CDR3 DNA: TGTGCCAGCAGTGATCGGTCTCACCAATCTTCGGGCTACACCTTC; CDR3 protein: CASSDRSHQSSGYTF
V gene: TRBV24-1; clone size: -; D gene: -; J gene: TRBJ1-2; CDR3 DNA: TGTGCCACCAGCGAGGGCTATGGCTACACCTTC; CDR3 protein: CATSEGYGYTF
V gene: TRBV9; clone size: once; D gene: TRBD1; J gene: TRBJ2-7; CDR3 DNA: TGTGCCAGCAGCTCACGGACAGGGGGCAAAGAGCAGTACTTC; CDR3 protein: CASSSRTGGKEQYF
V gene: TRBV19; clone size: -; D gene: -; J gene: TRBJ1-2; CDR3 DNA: TGTGCCAGTAGATTTCGCGGGGAAAGTGTCTACACCTTC; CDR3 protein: CASRFRGESVYTF
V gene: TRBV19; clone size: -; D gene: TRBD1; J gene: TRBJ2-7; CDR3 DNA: TGTGCCAGTAGTATTGGGGACAGGGTTCTCGGCGAGCAGTACTTC; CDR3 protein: CASSIGDRVLGEQYF
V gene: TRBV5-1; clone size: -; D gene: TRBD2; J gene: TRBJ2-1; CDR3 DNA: TGCGCCAGCTCGGGAGGGGACTCCTACAATGAGCAGTTCTTC; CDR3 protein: CASSGGDSYNEQFF
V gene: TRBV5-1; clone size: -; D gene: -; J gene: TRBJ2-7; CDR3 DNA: TGCGCCAGCAGCTCGCAGGACCTAGGCGAGCAGTACTTC; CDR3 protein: CASSSQDLGEQYF
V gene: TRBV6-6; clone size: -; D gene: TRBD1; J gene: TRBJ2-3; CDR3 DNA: TGTGCCAGCAGTCCGGGACAGGGGGCAGATACGCAGTATTTT; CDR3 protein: CASSPGQGADTQYF
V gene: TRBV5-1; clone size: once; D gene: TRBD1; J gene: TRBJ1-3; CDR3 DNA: TGCGCCAGCAGCTTGGAGGGGGCGCCTGGAAACACCATATATTTT; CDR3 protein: CASSLEGAPGNTIYF
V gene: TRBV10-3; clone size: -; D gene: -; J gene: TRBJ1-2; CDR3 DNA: TGTGCCATCAGTGAGCGAGACACGACTAACTATGGCTACACCTTC; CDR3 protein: CAISERDTTNYGYTF
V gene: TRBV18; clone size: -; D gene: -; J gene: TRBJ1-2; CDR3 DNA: TGTGCCAGCTCACCACCGGGACGAGCTAACTATGGCTACACCTTC; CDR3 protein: CASSPPGRANYGYTF
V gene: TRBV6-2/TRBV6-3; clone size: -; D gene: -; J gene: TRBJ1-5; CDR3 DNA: TGTGCCAGCAGTTTCCGCCAAGGGGACACGAACAATCAGCCCCAGCATTTT; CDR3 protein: CASSFRQGDTNNQPQHF
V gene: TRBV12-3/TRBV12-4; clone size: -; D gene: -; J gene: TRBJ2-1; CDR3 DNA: TGTGCCAGCACCCGAGGTCGGGAGCAGTTCTTC; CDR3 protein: CASTRGREQFF
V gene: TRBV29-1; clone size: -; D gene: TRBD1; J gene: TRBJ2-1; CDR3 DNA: TGCAGCGTGGGACAGGCCTACAATGAGCAGTTCTTC; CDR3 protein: CSVGQAYNEQFF
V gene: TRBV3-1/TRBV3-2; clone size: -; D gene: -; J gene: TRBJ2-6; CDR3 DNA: TGTGCCAGCAGCCATGGGGGGACTGGGGCCAACGTCCCGACTTTC; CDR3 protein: CASSHGGTGANVPTF
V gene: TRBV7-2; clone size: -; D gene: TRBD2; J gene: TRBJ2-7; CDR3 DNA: TGTGCCAGCAGCTCAGACTCCCCGGGACTAGCGTACTACGAGCAGTACTTC; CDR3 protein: CASSSDSPGLAYYEQYF
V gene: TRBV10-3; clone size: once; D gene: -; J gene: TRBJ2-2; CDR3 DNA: TGTGCCATCAGTGAGTGGTCAGACACCGGGGAGCTGTTTTTT; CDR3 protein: CAISEWSDTGELFF
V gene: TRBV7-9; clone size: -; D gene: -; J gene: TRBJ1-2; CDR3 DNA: TGTGCCAGCAGCTTAGCCTTACTGAACAACTATGGCTACACCTTC; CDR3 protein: CASSLALLNNYGYTF
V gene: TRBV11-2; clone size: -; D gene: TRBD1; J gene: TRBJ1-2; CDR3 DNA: TGTGCCAGCAGCGCCAGAACAGGGGCGGACTATGGCTACACCTTC; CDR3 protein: CASSARTGADYGYTF
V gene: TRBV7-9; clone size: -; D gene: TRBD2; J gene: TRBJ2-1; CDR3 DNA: TGTGCCAGCAGCCTTGGGACTAGCGGCAATGAGCAGTTCTTC; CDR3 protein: CASSLGTSGNEQFF
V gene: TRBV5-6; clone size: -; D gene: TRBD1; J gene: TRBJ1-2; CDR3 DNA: TGTGCCAGCAGGTACCCGGGACAGGGGGATGGCTACACCTTC; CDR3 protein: CASRYPGQGDGYTF
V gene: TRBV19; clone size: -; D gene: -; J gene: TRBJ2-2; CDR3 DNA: TGTGCCAGTAGTATGAGCCCCGGGAGCCCGTCCGGGGAGCTGTTTTTT; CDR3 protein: CASSMSPGSPSGELFF
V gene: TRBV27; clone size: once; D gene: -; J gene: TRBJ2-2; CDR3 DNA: TGTGCCAGCAGTTTAACGGGACTCCCCGGGGAGCTGTTTTTT; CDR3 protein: CASSLTGLPGELFF
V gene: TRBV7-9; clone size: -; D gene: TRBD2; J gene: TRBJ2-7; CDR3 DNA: TGTGCCAGCAGCTTAGCCGCTAGCGGGGCCGCCCACGAGCAGTACTTC; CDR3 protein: CASSLAASGAAHEQYF
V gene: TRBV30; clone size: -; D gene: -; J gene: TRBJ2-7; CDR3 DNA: TGTGCCTGGAGCCAGCCGGACTTCGCCTACGAGCAGTACTTC; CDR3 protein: CAWSQPDFAYEQYF
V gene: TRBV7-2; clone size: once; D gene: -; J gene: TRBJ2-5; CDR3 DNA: TGTGCCAGCAGCTCCCGGACACAAATCCAGCACCGGTACTTC; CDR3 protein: CASSSRTQIQHRYF
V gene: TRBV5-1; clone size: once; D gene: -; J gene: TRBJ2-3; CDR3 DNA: TGCGCCAGCAGCCGTGTTCGGGGCACCACAGATACGCAGTATTTT; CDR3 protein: CASSRVRGTTDTQYF
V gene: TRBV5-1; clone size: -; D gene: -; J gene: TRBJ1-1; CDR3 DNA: TGCGCCAGCAGCTTGGATCGGCCTAGGAACACTGAAGCTTTCTTT; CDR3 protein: CASSLDRPRNTEAFF
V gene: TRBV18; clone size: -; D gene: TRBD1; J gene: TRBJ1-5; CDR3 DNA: TGTGCCAGCTCACCGGGACAGGCAGGACAGCCCCAGCATTTT; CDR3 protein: CASSPGQAGQPQHF
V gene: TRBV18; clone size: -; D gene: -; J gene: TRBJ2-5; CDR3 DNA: TGTGCCAGCTCTCCCTCGGTGCCTAGCGTGCCCCAAGAGACCCAGTACTTC; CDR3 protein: CASSPSVPSVPQETQYF
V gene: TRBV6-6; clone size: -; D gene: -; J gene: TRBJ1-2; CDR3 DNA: TGTGCCAGCAGTGCGCAGGTAGACCATGGCTACACCTTC; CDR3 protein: CASSAQVDHGYTF
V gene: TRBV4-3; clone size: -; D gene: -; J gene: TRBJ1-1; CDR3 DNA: TGCGCCAGCAGCCAAGACATGAACACTGAAGCTTTCTTT; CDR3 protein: CASSQDMNTEAFF
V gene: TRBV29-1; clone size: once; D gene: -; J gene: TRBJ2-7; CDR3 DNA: TGCAGCGTAGGGGGGGCGCCCTACGAGCAGTACTTC; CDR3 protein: CSVGGAPYEQYF
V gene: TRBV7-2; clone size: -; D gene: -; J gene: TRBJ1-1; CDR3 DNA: TGTGCCAGCAGCTTAGTCGCTGGGAGCACTGAAGCTTTCTTT; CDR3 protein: CASSLVAGSTEAFF
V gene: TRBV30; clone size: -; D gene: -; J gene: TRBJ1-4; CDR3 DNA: TGTGCCTGGAGCGAAAAGGACAGACCGAATGAAAAACTGTTTTTT; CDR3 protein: CAWSEKDRPNEKLFF
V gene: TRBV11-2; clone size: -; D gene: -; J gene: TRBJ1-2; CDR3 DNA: TGTGCCAGCAGCCCCGAACCTAACTATGGCTACACCTTC; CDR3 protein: CASSPEPNYGYTF
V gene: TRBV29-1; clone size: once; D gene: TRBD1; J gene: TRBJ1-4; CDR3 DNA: TGCAGCTCCCGGGACAGGGGAAAGGAAAAACTGTTTTTT; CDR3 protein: CSSRDRGKEKLFF
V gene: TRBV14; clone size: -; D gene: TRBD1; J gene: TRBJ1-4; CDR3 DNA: TGTGCCAGCAGCCAAGGACAGGGTGGACTATTTAGAACTAATGAAAAACTGTTTTTT; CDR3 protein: CASSQGQGGLFRTNEKLFF
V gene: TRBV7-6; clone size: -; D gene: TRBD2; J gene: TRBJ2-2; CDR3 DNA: TGTGCCAGCAGCTTAACCGTCCCTAGCGGGCGATACACCGGGGAGCTGTTTTTT; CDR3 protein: CASSLTVPSGRYTGELFF
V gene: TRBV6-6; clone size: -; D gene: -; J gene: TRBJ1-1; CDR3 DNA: TGTGCCAGCAGTTACGAGATTGTTAACACTGAAGCTTTCTTT; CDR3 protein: CASSYEIVNTEAFF
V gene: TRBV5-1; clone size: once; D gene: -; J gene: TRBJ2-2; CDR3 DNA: TGCGCCAGCATTGGGGGGCCCCTCGTAAACACCGGGGAGCTGTTTTTT; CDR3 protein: CASIGGPLVNTGELFF
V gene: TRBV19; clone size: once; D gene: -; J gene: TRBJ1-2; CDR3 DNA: TGTGCCAGTAGTGCCCCGGGACGGATCTATGGCTACACCTTC; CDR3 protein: CASSAPGRIYGYTF
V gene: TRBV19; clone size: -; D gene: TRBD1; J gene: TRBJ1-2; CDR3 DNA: TGTGCCAGTATGGCCGGGACAGGGTATGGCTACACCTTC; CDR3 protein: CASMAGTGYGYTF